These 16 T cell receptor beta chains share one sample of origin, sequenced in a study of T cells in Graves' hyperthyroidism and ophthalmopathy. TCR beta CDR3 region amplification was performed from RNA transcripts. The HTBI primer set drove a first-round RT-PCR of the TCR CDR3. TCRdb reprocessed the multiplex PCR reads with MiXCR, giving one entry per CDR3 protein. The data show 350,000 to 400,000 distinct CDR3 sequences, 15% to 20% seen once. The source material was blood. All receptors derive from a young woman with Graves' hyperthyroidism.

Notes on this clonotype: With a much larger clone just one base away, this may be a read error. The chain links TRBV11-2 to TRBJ1-3; D uncertain. The CDR3 loop spans 14 amino acids. V dropped 10 bases and J dropped 4 bases, with 17 bases sitting between them. Germline-derived CDR1 and CDR2 are SGHAT and FQNNGV. CDR3 in DNA: TGTGCCATCTCCCAAAATCTGGAAGGAAACACCATATATTTT. The encoded protein is CAISQNLEGNTIYF.

The chain combines TRBV5-1 with TRBJ2-7, with D perhaps TRBD1 (5 bases). This CDR3 comprises 15 residues. Trimming left V 2 bases short and J 2 bases short, with 14 bases between. Looked up from germline, CDR1 is SGHRS and CDR2 is YFSETQ. The CDR3 nucleotides read TGCGCCAGCAGCTTCACGATAAGACAGACCTACGAGCAGTACTTC. This sequence encodes CASSFTIRQTYEQYF.

This clonotype was found many times. The chain has TRBV5-1 and TRBJ1-2; D is possibly TRBD1 (5 bases). Germline V lookup: CDR1 SGHRS, CDR2 YFSETQ. The CDR3 sequence is 14 residues long. V was trimmed by 0 bases and J by 7 bases, leaving 13 bases between them. The chain's CDR3 is CASSLAGEGSGYTF. In nucleotides, the CDR3 is TGCGCCAGCAGCTTGGCGGGGGAAGGGAGTGGCTACACCTTC.

Ten or more counts support this clonotype. The chain combines TRBV29-1 with TRBJ1-2, with D unclear. Between the trimmed V and J ends, which lost 0 bases and 5 bases, there was a span of 10 bases. Germline CDR1 and CDR2: SQVTM and ANQGSEA. The CDR3 is 13 residues long. CDR3 loop: CSVEDSGRYGYTF. The CDR3 coding sequence is TGCAGCGTTGAAGACAGCGGGCGATATGGCTACACCTTC.

The table lists this clonotype with many counts. The chain employs TRBV20-1 and TRBJ1-1; unclear D gene. The V gene lost 3 bases and the J gene lost 8 bases, with 13 bases spanning the gap. The CDR3 extends over 12 amino acids. Germline V CDR1 and CDR2: DFQATT, SNEGSKA (reference sequence). The CDR3 reads CSASQSSKEAFF. The CDR3 DNA reads as TGCAGTGCTAGCCAGTCGAGCAAAGAAGCTTTCTTT.

The rearrangement links TRBV6-1 to TRBJ1-5, with unresolved D. This CDR3 is built from 13 residues. The V gene lost 8 bases and the J gene lost 0 bases, with 8 bases spanning the gap. Per the germline V gene, CDR1 is MNHNS and CDR2 is SASEGT. As DNA, the CDR3 is TGTGCCAGCCTCGATGATAGCAATCAGCCCCAGCATTTT. Translation gives CASLDDSNQPQHF.

This clonotype has ten or more counts. The chain couples TRBV3-1 to TRBJ1-5; 8 bases map to TRBD1. Germline CDR1 reads LGHDT; CDR2 reads YNNKEL (reference sequence). Trimming cost V 4 bases and J 6 bases; bases outside gene matches: 5. The CDR3 has 14 amino acids. The CDR3 DNA sequence: TGTGCCAGCAGCCCCGGGACAGGTGGTCAGCCCCAGCATTTT. It specifies CASSPGTGGQPQHF.

This clonotype was recorded at least ten times. This chain uses TRBV13 with TRBJ1-5; D unresolved. The germline V gene has CDR1 PRHDT and CDR2 FYEKMQ (reference sequence). This CDR3 has 12 residues. V gave up 5 bases and J gave up 5 bases, with 7 bases separating them. CDR3: CASSLNDQPQHF. DNA of the CDR3: TGTGCCAGCAGCCTCAATGATCAGCCCCAGCATTTT.

Ten or more counts support this clonotype. The chain employs TRBV6-1 and TRBJ1-5; D remains ambiguous. The CDR3 length is 14 residues. Germline assignment: CDR1 MNHNS and CDR2 SASEGT. V lost 5 bases and J lost 3, with 11 bases in between. The CDR3 DNA reads as TGTGCCAGCAGTCTTCCAGGTTCCAATCAGCCCCAGCATTTT. Translated: CASSLPGSNQPQHF.

Of note for this clonotype: One end of the junction does not line up with germline, which may come from a read error. V is TRBV6-1 and J is TRBJ1-1; possibly TRBD1 for D (5 bases). The CDR3 totals 15 residues. CDR1 is MNHNS and CDR2 is SASEGT in the germline V gene. DNA for the CDR3: TGTGCCAGCAGGGAAGGAGGAGGGGTCAACACTGAAGCTTTCTTT. This codes for CASREGGGVNTEAFF.

This clonotype was picked up many times. V gene TRBV12-3 or TRBV12-4 combines with J gene TRBJ2-5; 8 positions agree with TRBD1. The CDR3 extends over 13 amino acids. J was trimmed by 5 bases and V by 7 bases; bases with no gene match: 6. The CDR3 region is CASTPTGVETQYF. The CDR3 nucleotides read TGTGCCAGCACCCCGACAGGGGTCGAGACCCAGTACTTC.

This clonotype was detected ten times or more. V is TRBV12-3 or TRBV12-4 and J is TRBJ1-1; D unclear. Deletions cut 6 bases from V and 0 bases from J, with 14 bases between. This CDR3 contains 15 residues. The CDR3 protein is CASSPKRGMNTEAFF. CDR3 nucleotide sequence: TGTGCCAGCAGCCCCAAGCGAGGCATGAACACTGAAGCTTTCTTT.

In this sample, this clonotype turned up many times. DNA for the CDR3: TGCAGCGCTAAGACAGGGGCTTTGAACACTGAAGCTTTCTTT. Translating gives CSAKTGALNTEAFF. The rearrangement uses TRBV29-1 and TRBJ1-1; 8 bases align to TRBD1. Germline loops: CDR1 SQVTM, CDR2 ANQGSEA. The CDR3 loop spans 14 amino acids. The J segment lost 0 bases and the V segment lost 7 bases, leaving 7 bases of the junction unmatched. The whole variable domain, filled in from reference TRBV29-1 and TRBJ1-1, reads SAVISQKPSRDICQRGTSLTIQCQVDSQVTMMFWYRQQPGQSLTLIATANQGSEATYESGFVIDKFPISRPNLTFSTLTVSNMSPEDSSIYLCSAKTGALNTEAFFGQGTRLTVV.

This clonotype has a count of ten or more. The junction does not match germline at one end; this may be a read error. The rearrangement joins TRBV18 to TRBJ1-1, with 8 bases matching TRBD1. The length of the CDR3 is 13 residues. The germline V gene has CDR1 KGHSH and CDR2 LQKENI. The CDR3 DNA reads as TGCGCCAGCAGCCCGACAGGGGACACTGAAGCTTTCTTT. Its protein product is CASSPTGDTEAFF.

This clonotype was seen ten or more times. The V gene is TRBV6-1, the J gene TRBJ2-5; TRBD1 might be the D (5 bases). Trimming shortened V by 5 bases and J by 7 bases, and 14 bases separated the two germline ends. Germline V lookup: CDR1 MNHNS, CDR2 SASEGT. The CDR3 is made up of 13 amino acids. The CDR3 DNA reads TGTGCCAGCAGTCCCCGGCCCCAGGGGACCCAGTACTTC. This codes for CASSPRPQGTQYF.

This clonotype came up many times. This rearrangement joins TRBV4-2 to TRBJ2-7; the D is unclear. Germline values: CDR1 LGHNA, CDR2 YNFKEQ. The V end was cut by 4 bases, the J end by 2 bases, with 12 bases between. The length of the CDR3 is 14 residues. The CDR3 sequence: CASSPDPLAYEQYF. The CDR3 DNA follows: TGTGCCAGCAGCCCCGACCCGTTGGCCTACGAGCAGTACTTC.